The next 12 T cell receptor beta chains were all read from a single sample in a study of neurological immune-mediated disorders. Using its own MiXCR run on the 5' RACE reads, TCRdb lists one record per CDR3 protein. The sample carries around 20,000 distinct CDR3 sequences, approximately 15% recorded once. Sequencing used CD4+ T cells from blood. The receptors here all came from a woman in her sixties or seventies with HTLV-1-associated myelopathy (HAM/TSP).

This clonotype is medium-sized in the sample. V usage is TRBV14 and J usage is TRBJ1-2; D might be TRBD1 (5 bases). Trimming cost V 4 bases and J 0 bases, with 9 bases left between them. The CDR3 covers 14 residues. CDR1 and CDR2 (germline): SGHDN, FVKESK. The CDR3 region is CASSRAGTNYGYTF. In nucleotides, the CDR3 is TGTGCCAGCAGCCGGGCAGGGACTAACTATGGCTACACCTTC.

The sample holds many counts of this clonotype. This sequence joins TRBV27 and TRBJ1-1; D might be TRBD1 (5 bases). Deletions cut 6 bases from V and 7 bases from J, with 18 bases between. The CDR3 contains 14 residues. Germline V gene sequence: CDR1 MNHEY, CDR2 SMNVEV (reference sequence). The CDR3 protein is CASRRILVGDEAFF. CDR3 bases: TGTGCCAGCAGACGAATACTGGTGGGGGATGAAGCTTTCTTT.

This clonotype was picked up many times. The genes are TRBV3-1 and TRBJ1-5, with D possibly being TRBD1 (5 bases). Looked up from germline, CDR1 is LGHDT and CDR2 is YNNKEL (reference sequence). The germline V and J ends were trimmed by 4 bases and 5 bases, with 15 bases remaining between them. This CDR3 region has 15 residues. The CDR3 sequence: CASSLQVGADQPQHF. DNA of the CDR3: TGTGCCAGCAGCCTCCAGGTAGGGGCGGATCAGCCCCAGCATTTT.

V usage is TRBV5-1 and J usage is TRBJ2-5; 10 bases are shared with TRBD1. Germline V gives CDR1 SGHRS, CDR2 YFSETQ. V lost 4 bases, J lost 5 bases, and 17 bases stayed unmatched. This CDR3 is 18 amino acids long. The CDR3: CASSLRFAGQGDQETQYF. CDR3 DNA sequence: TGCGCCAGCAGCCTCAGATTTGCAGGACAGGGGGATCAGGAGACCCAGTACTTC.

A single count supports this clonotype. J is TRBJ2-3 and V is TRBV11-3; 8 bases map to TRBD2. V was clipped by 4 bases and J by 7 bases; unmatched bases: 16. Germline V CDR1 and CDR2: SGHNT, YENEEA. The CDR3 is 17 residues long. The CDR3 loop is CASSSWGLERGLHTQYF. DNA for the CDR3: TGTGCCAGCAGCTCATGGGGACTAGAGAGGGGCCTTCATACGCAGTATTTT.

This clonotype is large. The rearrangement links TRBV20-1 to TRBJ2-1; 8 bases agree with TRBD2. CDR3 size: 16 residues. Trimming removed 1 base from V and 1 base from J; junction bases left unmatched: 6. Looked up from germline, CDR1 is DFQATT and CDR2 is SNEGSKA (reference sequence). CDR3 nucleotide sequence: TGCAGTGCTAGAGTACTCGGGAGGGGGTCCTACAATGAGCAGTTCTTC. Translating gives CSARVLGRGSYNEQFF.

This clonotype was detected many times. A much larger clone is a single base away; this may be a read error. The chain has TRBV20-1 and TRBJ2-1, with 9 bases identical to TRBD2. V shed 6 bases and J 5 bases; nucleotides not matched to a gene: 11. The CDR3 totals 15 residues. Germline V gene data show CDR1 as DFQATT and CDR2 as SNEGSKA (reference sequence). The CDR3 loop is CSALSGTSRNNEQFF. The CDR3 nucleotides read TGCAGTGCACTCTCAGGGACTAGCAGAAACAATGAGCAGTTCTTC.

In this sample, this clonotype turned up many times. The chain employs TRBV24-1 and TRBJ2-7; no clear D. Trimming removed 3 bases at V and 3 bases at J, with 11 bases between. Germline lookup yields CDR1 KGHDR and CDR2 SFDVKD. The CDR3 covers 14 residues. The CDR3 reads CATSDRRRSYEQYF. The CDR3 nucleotides read TGTGCCACCAGTGATAGGCGACGGAGCTACGAGCAGTACTTC.

This clonotype was detected ten times or more. The DNA for the CDR3 is TGCAGTGCTAACAGGGGGCCGGATGAAAAACTGTTTTTT. As protein: CSANRGPDEKLFF. The V gene is TRBV20-1, the J gene TRBJ1-4; 9 bases match TRBD1. V lost 4 bases and J lost 6; bases outside the gene matches: 3. CDR1 is DFQATT and CDR2 is SNEGSKA in the germline V gene (reference sequence). The CDR3 extends over 13 amino acids.

V is TRBV7-2 and J is TRBJ2-7, with 9 bases fitting TRBD2. The germline CDR1 and CDR2 sequences are SGHTA and FQGNSA. J gave up 4 bases and V 2 bases, and 15 bases lay outside the gene matches. The CDR3 spans 18 residues. The CDR3 DNA reads TGTGCCAGCAGCTTAACAGAGGGGGGACTAGCCTATTCGTACGAGCAGTACTTC. Amino acids: CASSLTEGGLAYSYEQYF.

The sample holds many counts of this clonotype. This chain links TRBV7-2 with TRBJ2-3, with 7 bases matching TRBD1. The germline V gene has CDR1 SGHTA and CDR2 FQGNSA. This CDR3 has 17 amino acids. V dropped 0 bases and J dropped 0; count of bases not matched to a gene: 6. The CDR3 DNA reads as TGTGCCAGCAGCTTAGCTGTGTACAGGGGTAGCACAGATACGCAGTATTTT. It encodes CASSLAVYRGSTDTQYF.

The CDR3 here is CSARLAGVRDTQYF. The CDR3 DNA follows: TGCAGTGCAAGACTAGCGGGGGTCAGAGATACGCAGTATTTT. The chain recombines TRBV20-1 with TRBJ2-3, with 12 bases aligning to TRBD2. J was trimmed by 5 bases and V by 6 bases; bases with no gene match: 6. Germline CDR1 reads DFQATT; CDR2 reads SNEGSKA (reference sequence). CDR3 length equals 14 residues.